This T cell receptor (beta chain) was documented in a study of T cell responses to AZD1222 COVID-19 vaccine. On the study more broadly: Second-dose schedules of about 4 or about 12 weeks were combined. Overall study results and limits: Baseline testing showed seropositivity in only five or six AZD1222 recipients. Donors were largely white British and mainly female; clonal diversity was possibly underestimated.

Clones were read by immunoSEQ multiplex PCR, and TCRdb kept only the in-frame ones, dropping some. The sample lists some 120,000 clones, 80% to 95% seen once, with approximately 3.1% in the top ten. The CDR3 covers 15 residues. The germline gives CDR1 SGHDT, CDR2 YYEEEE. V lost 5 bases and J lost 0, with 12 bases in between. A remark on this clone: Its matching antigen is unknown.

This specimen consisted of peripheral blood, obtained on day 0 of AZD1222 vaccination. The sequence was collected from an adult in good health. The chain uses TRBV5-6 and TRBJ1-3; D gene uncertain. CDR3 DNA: TGTGCCAGCAGACCTTCGGGATCCTCTGGAAACACCATATATTTT. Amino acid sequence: CASRPSGSSGNTIYF.